These T cell receptor beta chains were read from a single sample in a study of T cell responses to AZD1222 COVID-19 vaccine. Assay: immunoSEQ multiplex PCR; the TCRdb copy retains only in-frame clones and omits some. The sample holds under 130,000 clones, over 70% seen once. Sequences were derived from peripheral blood, sampled on day 0 of AZD1222 vaccination. All receptors derive from an adult in good health. Both conserved end residues are part of each CDR3. D genes are given only for firm matches. Clone size appears in some rows only: once, few, many, or a class for an expanded clone.

v_gene: TRBV6-5; j_gene: TRBJ2-3; len: 15; abundance: .; d_gene: TRBD2; CDR3nt: TGTGCCAGCAGGGCTTTAGCGGGGGGGCTAGATACGCAGTATTTT; CDR3aa: CASRALAGGLDTQYF
v_gene: TRBV18; j_gene: TRBJ2-7; len: 13; abundance: .; d_gene: .; CDR3nt: TGTGCCAGCTCACCGGATCTAGCCTACGAGCAGTACTTC; CDR3aa: CASSPDLAYEQYF
v_gene: TRBV10-3; j_gene: TRBJ2-1; len: 15; abundance: .; d_gene: .; CDR3nt: TGTGCCATCAGTGAGTCGGCAGTAGTTGCAGATGAGCAGTTCTTC; CDR3aa: CAISESAVVADEQFF
v_gene: TRBV18; j_gene: TRBJ1-2; len: 13; abundance: .; d_gene: TRBD1; CDR3nt: TGTGCCAGCTCATTAGACAGGGATAGCGGCTACACCTTC; CDR3aa: CASSLDRDSGYTF
v_gene: TRBV6-5; j_gene: TRBJ1-3; len: 14; abundance: .; d_gene: .; CDR3nt: TGTGCCAGCAGCAATAGGTACTCTGGAAACACCATATATTTT; CDR3aa: CASSNRYSGNTIYF
v_gene: TRBV7-3; j_gene: TRBJ2-1; len: 16; abundance: .; d_gene: TRBD2; CDR3nt: TGTGCCAGCAGCGTCGATAGCGGGGGGCCTTGGAATGAGCAGTTCTTC; CDR3aa: CASSVDSGGPWNEQFF
v_gene: TRBV4-3; j_gene: TRBJ2-3; len: 19; abundance: .; d_gene: TRBD1; CDR3nt: TGCGCCAGCAGCCGGGACACAGGGGGCGCGGGTATAATGGCAGATACGCAGTATTTT; CDR3aa: CASSRDTGGAGIMADTQYF
v_gene: TRBV9; j_gene: TRBJ1-2; len: 15; abundance: once; d_gene: .; CDR3nt: TGTGCCAGCAGCGTAATGGGCAGGGCTAACTATGGCTACACCTTC; CDR3aa: CASSVMGRANYGYTF
v_gene: TRBV7-7; j_gene: TRBJ2-5; len: 14; abundance: .; d_gene: .; CDR3nt: TGTGCTAGCAGCCCCGGCTCTCAGCAAGAGACCCAGTACTTC; CDR3aa: CASSPGSQQETQYF
v_gene: TRBV19; j_gene: TRBJ1-5; len: 14; abundance: .; d_gene: .; CDR3nt: TGTGCCAGTAGGCCGGGAGGGAGCAATCAGCCCCAGCATTTT; CDR3aa: CASRPGGSNQPQHF
v_gene: TRBV19; j_gene: TRBJ1-5; len: 14; abundance: .; d_gene: .; CDR3nt: TGTGCCAGTAGAGGAGGGTATGGTTATCAGCCCCAGCATTTT; CDR3aa: CASRGGYGYQPQHF
v_gene: TRBV28; j_gene: TRBJ2-7; len: 14; abundance: .; d_gene: TRBD1; CDR3nt: TGTGCCAGCAGCGGACAGGGAAAGTTCTACGAGCAGTACTTC; CDR3aa: CASSGQGKFYEQYF
v_gene: TRBV9; j_gene: TRBJ1-3; len: 13; abundance: .; d_gene: .; CDR3nt: TGTGCCAGCAGAGGCTCAGGGGAAAACACCATATATTTT; CDR3aa: CASRGSGENTIYF
v_gene: TRBV18; j_gene: TRBJ1-1; len: 15; abundance: .; d_gene: TRBD1; CDR3nt: TGTGCCAGCTCACCATTTGACAGGGTAGTGTCTGAAGCTTTCTTT; CDR3aa: CASSPFDRVVSEAFF
v_gene: TRBV7-9; j_gene: TRBJ1-5; len: 14; abundance: .; d_gene: .; CDR3nt: TGTGCCAGCAGCTCAACGGGCAGCAATCAGCCCCAGCATTTT; CDR3aa: CASSSTGSNQPQHF
v_gene: TRBV7-6; j_gene: TRBJ2-1; len: 12; abundance: .; d_gene: .; CDR3nt: TGTGCCAGCAGCTTAGGGACGGGCGAAGAGTTCTTC; CDR3aa: CASSLGTGEEFF
v_gene: TRBV5-4; j_gene: TRBJ2-1; len: 12; abundance: .; d_gene: .; CDR3nt: TGTGCCAGCAGCTCAATAGGGGTTGAGCAGTTCTTC; CDR3aa: CASSSIGVEQFF
v_gene: TRBV4-3; j_gene: TRBJ2-5; len: 16; abundance: .; d_gene: .; CDR3nt: TGCGCCAGCAGCCAAGAGTACGGCAGTACGCAAGAGACCCAGTACTTC; CDR3aa: CASSQEYGSTQETQYF
v_gene: TRBV10-3; j_gene: TRBJ2-5; len: 11; abundance: .; d_gene: .; CDR3nt: TGTGCCTCGACTGCGGGAGAGACCCAGTACTTC; CDR3aa: CASTAGETQYF
v_gene: TRBV24-1; j_gene: TRBJ2-5; len: 13; abundance: .; d_gene: .; CDR3nt: TGTGCCACCAGTGAGGAATTTCAAGAGACCCAGTACTTC; CDR3aa: CATSEEFQETQYF
v_gene: TRBV4-3; j_gene: TRBJ1-6; len: 16; abundance: .; d_gene: .; CDR3nt: TGCGCCAGCAGCCTCCGGGGGGGCTCCTATAATTCACCCCTCCACTTT; CDR3aa: CASSLRGGSYNSPLHF
v_gene: TRBV7-7; j_gene: TRBJ2-1; len: 15; abundance: few; d_gene: TRBD2; CDR3nt: TGTGCTAGCAGCCGAGGGTATAGCGGGGAGAATGAGCAGTTCTTC; CDR3aa: CASSRGYSGENEQFF